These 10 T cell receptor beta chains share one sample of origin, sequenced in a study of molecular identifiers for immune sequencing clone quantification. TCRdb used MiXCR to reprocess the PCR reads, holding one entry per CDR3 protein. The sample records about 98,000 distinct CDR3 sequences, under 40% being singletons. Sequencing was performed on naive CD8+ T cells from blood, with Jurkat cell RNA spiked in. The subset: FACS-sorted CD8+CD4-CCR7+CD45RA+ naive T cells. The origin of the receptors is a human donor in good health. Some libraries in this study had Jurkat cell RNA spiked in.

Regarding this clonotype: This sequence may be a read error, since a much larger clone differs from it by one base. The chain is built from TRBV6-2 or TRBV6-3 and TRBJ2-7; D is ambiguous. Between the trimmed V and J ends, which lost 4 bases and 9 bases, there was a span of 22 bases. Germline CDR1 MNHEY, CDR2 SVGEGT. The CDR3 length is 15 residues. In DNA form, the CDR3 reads TGTGCCAGCAGTTCCCGGCCGTTGATGGATTCCGTGCAGTACTTC. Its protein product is CASSSRPLMDSVQYF.

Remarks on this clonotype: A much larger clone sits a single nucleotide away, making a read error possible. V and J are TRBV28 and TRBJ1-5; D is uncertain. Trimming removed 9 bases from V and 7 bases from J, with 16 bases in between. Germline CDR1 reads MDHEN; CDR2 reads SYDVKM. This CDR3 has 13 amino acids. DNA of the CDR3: TGTGCCAGTTCGACCCTTCCGATCCAGCCCCAGCATTTT. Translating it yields CASSTLPIQPQHF. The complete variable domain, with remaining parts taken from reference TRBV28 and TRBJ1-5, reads DVKVTQSSRYLVKRTGEKVFLECVQDMDHENMFWYRQDPGLGLRLIYFSYDVKMKEKGDIPEGYSVSREKKERFSLILESASTNQTSMYLCASSTLPIQPQHFGDGTRLSIL.

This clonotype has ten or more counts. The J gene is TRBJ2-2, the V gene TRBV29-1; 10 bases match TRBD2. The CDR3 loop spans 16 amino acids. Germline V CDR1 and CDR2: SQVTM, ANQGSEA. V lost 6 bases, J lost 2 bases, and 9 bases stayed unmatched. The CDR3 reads CSVLEWTSGNTGELFF. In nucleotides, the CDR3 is TGCAGCGTCCTTGAATGGACTAGCGGTAACACCGGGGAGCTGTTTTTT.

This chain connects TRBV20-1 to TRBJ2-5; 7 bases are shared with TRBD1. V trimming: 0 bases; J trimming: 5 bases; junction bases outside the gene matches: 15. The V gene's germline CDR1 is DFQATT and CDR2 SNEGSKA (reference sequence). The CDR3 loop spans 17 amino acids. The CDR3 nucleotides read TGCAGTGCTAGAGATAACGTAGCAGGGGGTGCCGGGGAGACCCAGTACTTC. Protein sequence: CSARDNVAGGAGETQYF.

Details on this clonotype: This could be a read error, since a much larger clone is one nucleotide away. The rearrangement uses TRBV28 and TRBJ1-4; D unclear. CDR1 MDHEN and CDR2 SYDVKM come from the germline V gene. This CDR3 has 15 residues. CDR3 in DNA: TGTGCCAGCAAGAGTAGGCTCGCAGCACGTGAAAAACTGCTTTTT. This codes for CASKSRLAAREKLLF.

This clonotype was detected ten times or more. The CDR3 protein is CASTVSGPTDTQYF. As DNA, the CDR3 is TGTGCCAGCACCGTTAGCGGGCCCACAGATACGCAGTATTTT. V and J are TRBV12-3 or TRBV12-4 and TRBJ2-3, with 7 bases lining up with TRBD2. This CDR3 comprises 14 residues. The V gene end was trimmed by 7 bases and the J gene end by 2 bases; junction bases not matched to a gene: 6.

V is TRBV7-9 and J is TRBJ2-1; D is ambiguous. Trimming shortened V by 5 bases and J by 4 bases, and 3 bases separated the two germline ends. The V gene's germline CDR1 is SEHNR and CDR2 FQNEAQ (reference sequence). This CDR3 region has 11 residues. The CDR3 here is CASSEYNEQFF. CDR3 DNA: TGTGCCAGCAGCGAATACAATGAGCAGTTCTTC.

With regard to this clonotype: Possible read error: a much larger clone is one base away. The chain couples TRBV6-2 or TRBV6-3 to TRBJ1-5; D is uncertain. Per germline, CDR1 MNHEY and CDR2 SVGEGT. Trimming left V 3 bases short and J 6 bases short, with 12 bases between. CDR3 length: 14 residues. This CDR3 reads CASSYLGGRQPQHF. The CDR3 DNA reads TGTGCCAGCAGTTATCTGGGCGGGCGTCAGCCCCAGCATTTT.

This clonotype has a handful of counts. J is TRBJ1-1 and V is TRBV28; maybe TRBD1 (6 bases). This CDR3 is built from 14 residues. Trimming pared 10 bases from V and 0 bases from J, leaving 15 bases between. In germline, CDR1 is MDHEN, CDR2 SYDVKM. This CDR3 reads CATVRTDLNTEAFF. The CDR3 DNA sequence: TGTGCCACCGTTAGGACAGACCTGAACACTGAAGCTTTCTTT.

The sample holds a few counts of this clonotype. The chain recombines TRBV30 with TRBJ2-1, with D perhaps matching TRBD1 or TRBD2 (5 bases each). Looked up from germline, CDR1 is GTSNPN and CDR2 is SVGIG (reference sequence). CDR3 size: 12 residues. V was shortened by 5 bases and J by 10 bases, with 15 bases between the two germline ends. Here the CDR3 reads CAWGGRGAEQFF. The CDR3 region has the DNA TGTGCCTGGGGAGGACGGGGCGCCGAGCAGTTCTTC.